The sequence of this T cell receptor beta chain was determined in a study of shared clonotypes between healthy human individuals. Selected positively for CCR7 and CD45RO-negative, naive CD8 cells excluded terminally differentiated effector memory CD45RA+ cells. Healthy and HIV-negative, the adult donors had no recent acute infections or vaccinations. A word on this clone: Its antigen is still unknown.

Sorted-subset replicate PCR reactions contained 200 ng DNA, corresponding to about 30,000 T cell genomes. Data came from immunoSEQ multiplex PCR; TCRdb stores just in-frame clones and leaves some out. This table holds around 600,000 clones, about 95% found once. Study-level findings and limits: Naive CD4 clonotypes overlapped across a handful of donors at roughly 4.5%. Memory subsets generally showed lower estimated richness than naive subsets.

The CDR3 contains 15 residues. V was clipped by 5 bases and J by 1 base, with 15 bases between them. Germline CDR1 and CDR2: PRHDT and FYEKMQ (reference sequence). This receptor was obtained from a woman in her twenties or thirties in good health. Sequencing was performed on naive CD8+ T cells sorted from blood. The J gene is TRBJ2-7, the V gene TRBV13; D is perhaps TRBD2 (5 bases). The CDR3 DNA follows: TGTGCCAGCAGCCCGCCGAGGGCGGTATCCTACGAGCAGTACTTC. Translated, it gives CASSPPRAVSYEQYF.